Sequencing of this T cell receptor (beta chain) was carried out in a study of T cells in Graves' hyperthyroidism and ophthalmopathy. What was amplified from RNA transcripts were TCR beta CDR3 regions. The study used the HTBI primer set for a first-round RT-PCR of the TCR CDR3. TCRdb recomputed calls from the multiplex PCR reads with MiXCR, one row per CDR3 protein. The sample comprises over 500,000 distinct CDR3 sequences, approximately 48% of which are singletons, and 44% rests with the top ten. Trimming took off 0 bases at V and 2 bases at J, with 10 bases between the two ends. This CDR3 spans 16 amino acids. CDR1 and CDR2 from the germline V gene are LGHNA and YSLEER.

This chain uses TRBV4-3 with TRBJ2-2, with a possible D match to TRBD1 (5 bases). The receptor was isolated from an adult woman with Graves' disease, either hyperthyroidism or ophthalmopathy (not recorded which). Material for sequencing was peripheral blood or thyroid tissue (not recorded which). The CDR3 DNA follows: TGCGCCAGCAGCCAAGATCACCAGGGAAACACCGGGGAGCTGTTTTTT. As protein: CASSQDHQGNTGELFF.